A selection of T cell receptor beta chains follows, all from one sample in a study of CD8+ T cells in alopecia areata. Using immunoSEQ multiplex PCR, the repertoire was profiled, and TCRdb retains in-frame clones only, with some absent. In the table there are 120,000 to 150,000 clones, 86% of which are singletons. The sample in question was CD8+ T cells sorted from blood, obtained at week 4, from a patient treated with tofacitinib. These receptors originate from a human donor with alopecia areata. Both conserved end residues are trimmed from each CDR3. The order of the fields is J gene, V gene, CDR3 protein.

J: TRBJ2-3
V: TRBV6-6
CDR3: ASSRSSSGSTDTQY

J: TRBJ2-7
V: TRBV9
CDR3: ASSVGMVGDEQY

J: TRBJ2-7
V: TRBV5-5
CDR3: ASSLRDPFLDEQY

J: TRBJ2-1
V: TRBV27
CDR3: ASSLVGTGGYNEQF

J: TRBJ2-6
V: TRBV2
CDR3: ASSEFGTGANVLT

J: TRBJ2-7
V: TRBV4-1
CDR3: ASSQTSDYSYEQY

J: TRBJ1-1
V: TRBV6-5
CDR3: ASSYSKDRLNTEAF

J: TRBJ2-3
V: TRBV6-1
CDR3: ASSEELGGPVDTQY

J: TRBJ2-7
V: TRBV7-8
CDR3: ASSRNRDRGRGEQY

J: TRBJ2-3
V: TRBV4-1
CDR3: ASSQFSSGRDSTDTQY

J: TRBJ2-6
V: TRBV7-9
CDR3: ASSDLSGANVLT

J: TRBJ2-1
V: TRBV20-1
CDR3: SARDGF

J: TRBJ2-3
V: TRBV21-1
CDR3: ASKPGDTQY

J: TRBJ2-1
V: TRBV19
CDR3: ASSMDRGSYNEQF

J: TRBJ2-5
V: TRBV4-1
CDR3: ASSQGTSRETQY

J: TRBJ2-5
V: TRBV4-1
CDR3: ASSQVGTGEIQETQY

J: TRBJ2-1
V: TRBV29-1
CDR3: SVNYNEQF

J: TRBJ1-4
V: TRBV27
CDR3: ASSPGRAEKLF

J: TRBJ2-7
V: TRBV29-1
CDR3: SVVDKRSTSYEQY

J: TRBJ2-1
V: TRBV29-1
CDR3: SVEDLGGGIYNEQF

J: TRBJ1-5
V: TRBV6-5
CDR3: ASSLGGVQH

J: TRBJ2-7
V: TRBV10-3
CDR3: AISSGTEISYEQY

J: TRBJ2-1
V: TRBV29-1
CDR3: SVEDELGSEQF

J: TRBJ2-7
V: TRBV5-6
CDR3: ASSLAKREIAEQY

J: TRBJ2-5
V: TRBV27
CDR3: ASSLSRGAETQY

J: TRBJ2-7
V: TRBV27
CDR3: ASSLGPTYEQY

J: TRBJ1-1
V: TRBV29-1
CDR3: SVDPTGLGTEAF

J: TRBJ1-1
V: TRBV29-1
CDR3: SVEVGQGATEAF

J: TRBJ2-7
V: TRBV30
CDR3: AWGDRADEQY

J: TRBJ2-5
V: TRBV7-6
CDR3: ASSVTGQGQETQY

J: TRBJ2-7
V: TRBV9
CDR3: ASSSGQGQRYEQY

J: TRBJ2-1
V: TRBV29-1
CDR3: SGRDLLTSNEQF

J: TRBJ1-6
V: TRBV9
CDR3: ASSVDSYNSPLH

J: TRBJ2-7
V: TRBV5-1
CDR3: ASSLVLQGPYEQY

J: TRBJ2-7
V: TRBV19
CDR3: ASSMERSSYEQY

J: TRBJ2-1
V: TRBV5-1
CDR3: ASSLAGAYNEQF

J: TRBJ2-7
V: TRBV29-1
CDR3: SVGDTTYEQY

J: TRBJ1-1
V: TRBV2
CDR3: ARDRDGNTEAF

J: TRBJ2-1
V: TRBV4-1
CDR3: ASSPAEGSSYNEQF

J: TRBJ2-2
V: TRBV29-1
CDR3: SVVPGQGMNTGELF

J: TRBJ1-1
V: TRBV23-1
CDR3: ASSQTEGQLDEAF

J: TRBJ2-1
V: TRBV12-5
CDR3: ASGFPTPEF

J: TRBJ2-5
V: TRBV29-1
CDR3: SVGGIKETQY

J: TRBJ1-2
V: TRBV29-1
CDR3: SVESGQGNGYT

J: TRBJ2-7
V: TRBV7-9
CDR3: ASSSTQPTDSPAGEQY

J: TRBJ2-7
V: TRBV5-6
CDR3: ASSEVTGVYEQY

J: TRBJ2-7
V: TRBV7-9
CDR3: ASSLPTRGTGGYEQY

J: TRBJ2-2
V: TRBV30
CDR3: AWSPRGTGEYTGELF

J: TRBJ2-5
V: TRBV29-1
CDR3: SVVPGQETQY

J: TRBJ2-7
V: TRBV4-1
CDR3: ASSQVDRTIGEQY

J: TRBJ2-7
V: TRBV27
CDR3: ASSSDRYEQY

J: TRBJ1-5
V: TRBV6-1
CDR3: ASSFPRERNQPQH

J: TRBJ1-5
V: TRBV19
CDR3: ASMWGDQPQH

J: TRBJ2-5
V: TRBV10-3
CDR3: AISEPEGGGETQY